This TCR beta chain was documented in a study of blood T cells in healthy people across ages. Whole-study findings and limits: In older individuals, TCR beta diversity per million T cells was lower, falling roughly linearly with age.

Per the germline V gene, CDR1 is SQVTM and CDR2 is ANQGSEA. This CDR3 has 12 amino acids. The V end was cut by 0 bases, the J end by 9 bases, with 11 bases between. Sample-barcoded 5' priming and a J-beta primer mix drove a second PCR of roughly 7 to 11 cycles. A template-switch adaptor containing 12 random nucleotides labeled each cDNA molecule. TCRdb analysed the 5' RACE reads with MiXCR anew, one entry per CDR3 protein. The sample lists hundreds of thousands of distinct CDR3 sequences, 52% seen once, with roughly 12% in the top ten. Details on this clonotype: Its antigen is unknown.

The sequenced sample consisted of blood. The chain couples TRBV29-1 to TRBJ1-2, with D perhaps matching TRBD1 (5 bases). This clonotype was sampled from a woman aged 80 or over in good health. The CDR3 nucleotides read TGCAGCGTTGAAGAGGGCCGGGGGAGCTACACCTTC. Its protein is CSVEEGRGSYTF.